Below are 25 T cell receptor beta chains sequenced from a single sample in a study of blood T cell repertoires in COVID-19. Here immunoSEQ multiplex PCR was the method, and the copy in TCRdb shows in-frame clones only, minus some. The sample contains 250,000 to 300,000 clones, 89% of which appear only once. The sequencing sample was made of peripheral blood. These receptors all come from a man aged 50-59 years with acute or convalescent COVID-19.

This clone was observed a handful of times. The CDR3 DNA reads TGTGCCTGGAGTAACAAAAGGACTAGCGGGGTCTACGAGCAGTACTTC. This encodes CAWSNKRTSGVYEQYF. V and J are TRBV30 and TRBJ2-7; the match to TRBD2 covers 12 bases. After removal of 2 bases from V and 3 bases from J, the junction contained 8 bases not matched to a gene. This CDR3 is built from 16 residues. The germline V gene has CDR1 GTSNPN and CDR2 SVGIG (reference sequence).

The CDR3 protein is CASSTYGMAYNEQFF. In DNA, the CDR3 is TGTGCCAGCAGTACCTACGGGATGGCCTACAATGAGCAGTTCTTC. This chain joins TRBV25-1 and TRBJ2-1, with a possible D match to TRBD2 (5 bases). Germline V gene lookup returns CDR1 MGHDK and CDR2 SYGVNS. There are 15 residues in the CDR3. The V gene lost 5 bases and the J gene lost 2 bases, with 13 bases spanning the gap.

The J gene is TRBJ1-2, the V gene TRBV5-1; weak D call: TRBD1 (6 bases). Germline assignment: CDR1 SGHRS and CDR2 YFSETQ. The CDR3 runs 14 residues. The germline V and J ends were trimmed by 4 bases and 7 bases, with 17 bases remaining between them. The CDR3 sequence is CASSQDRSLGGYTF. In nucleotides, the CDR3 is TGCGCCAGCAGCCAGGACAGATCGCTGGGTGGCTACACCTTC.

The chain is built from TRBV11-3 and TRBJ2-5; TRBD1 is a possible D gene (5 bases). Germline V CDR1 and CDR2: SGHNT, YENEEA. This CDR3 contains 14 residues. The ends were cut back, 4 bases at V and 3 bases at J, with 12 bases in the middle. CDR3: CASSSREGEETQYF. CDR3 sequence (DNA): TGTGCCAGCAGCTCCCGCGAAGGGGAAGAGACCCAGTACTTC. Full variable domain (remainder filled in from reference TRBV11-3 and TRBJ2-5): EAGVVQSPRYKIIEKKQPVAFWCNPISGHNTLYWYLQNLGQGPELLIRYENEEAVDDSQLPKDRFSAERLKGVDSTLKIQPAELGDSAVYLCASSSREGEETQYFGPGTRLLVL.

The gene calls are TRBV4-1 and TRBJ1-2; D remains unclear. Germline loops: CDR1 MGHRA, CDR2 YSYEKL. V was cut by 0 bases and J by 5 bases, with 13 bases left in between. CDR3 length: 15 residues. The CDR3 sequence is CASSQEARFPYGYTF. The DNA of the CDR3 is TGCGCCAGCAGCCAAGAGGCCAGGTTCCCGTATGGCTACACCTTC.

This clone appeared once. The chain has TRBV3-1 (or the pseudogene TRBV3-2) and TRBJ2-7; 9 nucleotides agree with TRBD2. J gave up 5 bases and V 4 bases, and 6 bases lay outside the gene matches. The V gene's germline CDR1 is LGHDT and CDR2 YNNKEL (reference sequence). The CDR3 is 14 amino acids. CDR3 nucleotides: TGTGCCAGCAGCCCGATCGAGCGGGGGGACGAGCAGTACTTC. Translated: CASSPIERGDEQYF.

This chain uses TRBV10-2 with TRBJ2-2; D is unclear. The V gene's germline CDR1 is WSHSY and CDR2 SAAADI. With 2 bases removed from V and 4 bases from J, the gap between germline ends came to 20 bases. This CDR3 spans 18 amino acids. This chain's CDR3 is CASSEPHGGASFTGELFF. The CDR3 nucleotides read TGCGCCAGCAGTGAGCCCCACGGCGGAGCTTCGTTCACCGGGGAGCTGTTTTTT.

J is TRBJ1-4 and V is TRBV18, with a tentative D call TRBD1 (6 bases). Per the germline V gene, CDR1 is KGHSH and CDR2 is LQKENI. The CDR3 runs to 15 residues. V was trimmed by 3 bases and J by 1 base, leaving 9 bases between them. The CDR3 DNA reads TGTGCCAGCTCACCGAGGACAGTAACTAATGAAAAACTGTTTTTT. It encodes CASSPRTVTNEKLFF.

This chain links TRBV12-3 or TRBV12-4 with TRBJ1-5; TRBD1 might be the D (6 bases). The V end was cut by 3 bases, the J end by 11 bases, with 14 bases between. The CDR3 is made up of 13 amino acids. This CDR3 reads CASSLGGARAQHF. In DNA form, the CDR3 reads TGTGCCAGCAGTTTGGGGGGGGCTCGGGCCCAGCATTTT.

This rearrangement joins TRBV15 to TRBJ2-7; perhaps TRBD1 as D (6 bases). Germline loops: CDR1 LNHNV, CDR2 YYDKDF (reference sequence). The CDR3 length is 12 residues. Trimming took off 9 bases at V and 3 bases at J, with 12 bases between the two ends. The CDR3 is CATQGPLYEQYF. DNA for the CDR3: TGTGCCACACAGGGACCCCTCTACGAGCAGTACTTC.

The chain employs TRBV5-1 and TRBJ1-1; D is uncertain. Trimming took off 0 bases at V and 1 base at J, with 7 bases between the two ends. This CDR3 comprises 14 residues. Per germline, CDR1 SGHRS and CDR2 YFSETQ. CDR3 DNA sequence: TGCGCCAGCAGCTTGGGCCCAGAGAACACTGAAGCTTTCTTT. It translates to CASSLGPENTEAFF.

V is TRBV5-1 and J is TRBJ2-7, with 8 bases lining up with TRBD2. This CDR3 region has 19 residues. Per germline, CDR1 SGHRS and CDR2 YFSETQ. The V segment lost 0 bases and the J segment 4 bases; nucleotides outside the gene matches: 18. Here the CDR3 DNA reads TGCGCCAGCAGCTTGGCCCCCTCTAAGCGGGGGAAACGTGGGTACGAGCAGTACTTC. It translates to CASSLAPSKRGKRGYEQYF.

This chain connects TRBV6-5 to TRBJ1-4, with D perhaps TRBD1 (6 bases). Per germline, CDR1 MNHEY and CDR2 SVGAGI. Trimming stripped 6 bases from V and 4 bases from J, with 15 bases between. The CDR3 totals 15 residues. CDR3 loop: CASSPGGADNEKLFF. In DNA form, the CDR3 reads TGTGCCAGCAGCCCGGGGGGGGCCGATAATGAAAAACTGTTTTTT.

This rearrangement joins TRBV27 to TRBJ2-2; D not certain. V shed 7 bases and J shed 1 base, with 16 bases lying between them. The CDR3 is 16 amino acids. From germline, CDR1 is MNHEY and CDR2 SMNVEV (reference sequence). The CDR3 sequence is CASTPYRSLNTGELFF. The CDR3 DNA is TGTGCCAGCACCCCTTATCGCAGTTTGAACACCGGGGAGCTGTTTTTT.

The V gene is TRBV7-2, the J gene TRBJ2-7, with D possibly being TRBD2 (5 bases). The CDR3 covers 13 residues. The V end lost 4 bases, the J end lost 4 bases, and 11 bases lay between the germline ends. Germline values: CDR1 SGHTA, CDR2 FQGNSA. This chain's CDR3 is CASSSRDPYEQYF. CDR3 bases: TGTGCCAGCAGCTCCCGGGATCCTTACGAGCAGTACTTC.

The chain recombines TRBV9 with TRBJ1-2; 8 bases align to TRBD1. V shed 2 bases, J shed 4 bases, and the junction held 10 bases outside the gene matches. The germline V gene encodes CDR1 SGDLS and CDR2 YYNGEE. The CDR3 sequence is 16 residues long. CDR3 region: CASSVLTGQDLYGYTF. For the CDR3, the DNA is TGTGCCAGCAGCGTCCTGACGGGACAGGACCTCTATGGCTACACCTTC.

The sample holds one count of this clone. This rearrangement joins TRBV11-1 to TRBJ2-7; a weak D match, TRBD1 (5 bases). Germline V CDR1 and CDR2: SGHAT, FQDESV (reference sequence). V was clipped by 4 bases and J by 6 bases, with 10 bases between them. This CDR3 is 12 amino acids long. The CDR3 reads CASSSRESEQYF. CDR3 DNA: TGTGCCAGCAGCTCCAGGGAAAGCGAGCAGTACTTC.

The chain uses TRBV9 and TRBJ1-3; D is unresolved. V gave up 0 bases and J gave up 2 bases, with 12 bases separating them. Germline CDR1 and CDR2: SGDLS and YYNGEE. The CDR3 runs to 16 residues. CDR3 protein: CASSVGAGSAGNTIYF. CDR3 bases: TGTGCCAGCAGCGTAGGTGCGGGGTCAGCTGGAAACACCATATATTTT.

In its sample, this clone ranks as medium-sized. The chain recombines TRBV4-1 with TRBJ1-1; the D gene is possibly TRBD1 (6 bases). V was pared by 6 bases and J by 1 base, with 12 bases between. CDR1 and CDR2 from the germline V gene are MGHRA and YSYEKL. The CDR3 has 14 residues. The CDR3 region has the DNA TGCGCCAGCAGGAACAGGGCAAAGAACACTGAAGCTTTCTTT. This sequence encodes CASRNRAKNTEAFF.

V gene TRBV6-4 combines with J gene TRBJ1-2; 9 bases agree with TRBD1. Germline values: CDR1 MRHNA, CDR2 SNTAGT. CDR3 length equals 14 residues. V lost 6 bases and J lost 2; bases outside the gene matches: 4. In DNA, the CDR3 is TGTGCCAGCAGCCCGACAGGGGGGAACTATGGCTACACCTTC. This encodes CASSPTGGNYGYTF.

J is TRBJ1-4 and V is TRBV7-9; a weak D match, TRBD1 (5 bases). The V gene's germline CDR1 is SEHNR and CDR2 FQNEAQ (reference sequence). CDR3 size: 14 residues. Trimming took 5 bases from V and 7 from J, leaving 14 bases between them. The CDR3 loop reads CASSHARDGEKLFF. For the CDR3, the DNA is TGTGCCAGCAGCCACGCCAGGGATGGTGAAAAACTGTTTTTT.

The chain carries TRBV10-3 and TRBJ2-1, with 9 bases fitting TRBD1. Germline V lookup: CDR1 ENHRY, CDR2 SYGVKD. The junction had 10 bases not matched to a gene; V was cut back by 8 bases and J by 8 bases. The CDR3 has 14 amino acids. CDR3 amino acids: CAIGRDRDFDEQFF. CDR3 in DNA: TGTGCCATCGGTCGGGACAGGGATTTCGATGAGCAGTTCTTC.

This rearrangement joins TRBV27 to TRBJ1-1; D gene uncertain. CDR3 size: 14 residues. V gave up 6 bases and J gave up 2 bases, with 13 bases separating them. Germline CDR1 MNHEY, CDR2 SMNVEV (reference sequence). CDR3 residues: CASRRSGPNTEAFF. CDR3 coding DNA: TGTGCCAGCAGGAGGTCGGGTCCTAACACTGAAGCTTTCTTT.

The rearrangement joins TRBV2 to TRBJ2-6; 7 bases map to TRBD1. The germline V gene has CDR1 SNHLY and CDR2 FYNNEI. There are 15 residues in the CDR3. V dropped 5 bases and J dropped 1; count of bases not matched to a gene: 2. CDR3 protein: CASSPRGSGANVLTF. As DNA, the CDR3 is TGTGCCAGCAGTCCCAGGGGGTCTGGGGCCAACGTCCTGACTTTC. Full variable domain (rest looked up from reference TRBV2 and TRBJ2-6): EPEVTQTPSHQVTQMGQEVILRCVPISNHLYFYWYRQILGQKVEFLVSFYNNEISEKSEIFDDQFSVERPDGSNFTLKIRSTKLEDSAMYFCASSPRGSGANVLTFGAGSRLTVL.

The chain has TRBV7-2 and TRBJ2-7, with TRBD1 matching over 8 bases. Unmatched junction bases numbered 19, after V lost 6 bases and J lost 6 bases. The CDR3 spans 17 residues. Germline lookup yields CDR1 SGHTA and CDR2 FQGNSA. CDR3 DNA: TGTGCCAGCAGTCCGCAAACGGTCGGGACAGGTCGTGGCGAGCAGTACTTC. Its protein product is CASSPQTVGTGRGEQYF.